This TCR beta chain came from a study of T cells after posttransplantation cyclophosphamide (dated by TCRdb to 2016 to 2017). Regarding the complete study: Using TRB sequencing, the study followed how the T cell repertoire rebuilt after myeloablative bone marrow transplantation with posttransplantation cyclophosphamide given as GVHD prophylaxis. Antigen receptor sequencing covered samples from 35 PTCy-treated patients and approximately 15 of their related bone marrow donors. Blood from all 35 or so PTCy patients with 1-year posttransplant specimens was subjected to TRB sequencing. Up to 3 additional blood samples from 2 to 5.2 years after transplant were also TRB-sequenced in 3 patients, as was pretransplant blood from several patients. TRA and TRB clonality were tightly correlated in about ten samples, so subsequent TCR analyses focused on TRB only. Public TRB sequences were queried against a database of over 3,000 sequences associated with responses to pathogens, tumor antigens, self-antigens and alloantigens.

TRB sequencing used genomic DNA with the immunoSEQ assay at survey resolution or the hsTCRB kit. The paper's data handling went like this. The immunoSEQ software handled initial read processing, and the LymphoSeq R package was used for repertoire analyses. Clonality was computed as 1 minus normalized Shannon entropy, and a Gini coefficient was also calculated for each TRB dataset. To infer phenotypes in unsorted samples, TRB sequences from sorted subsets of the recipient or donor were mapped onto the unsorted samples of the same recipient. The immuneACCESS repertoire file appears here via TCRdb, limited to in-frame rearrangements. These files lack a portion of the clones; in checked studies, under half of the deficit traces to unresolved V genes, and the cause of the others is not known. V, J and clone size were drawn from that table, and D and trimming were deduced from the DNA. There are tens of thousands of clones in this sample, and none of them is a singleton. The ten largest clones represent 6.7% of the sample.

The table lists this clone with many counts. Its antigen has not been determined. It has no much larger one-base neighbor in the sample; base qualities were not kept. Results the study describes overall, beyond this receptor: The TRB repertoires of T cells infiltrating skin or the GI tract showed only limited overlap with the TRB repertoires found in blood. Across a few dozen patients, TRB clonality was highly associated with recipient CMV seropositivity and CMV reactivation, and diversity in PTCy patients was similar to diversity in CNI/methotrexate controls. Donor-recipient similarity was low at 1-2 months but rose over the first year, and later blood repertoires were often dominated by donor CD8+ memory clones.

CDR3 length: 11 amino acids, cysteine to phenylalanine. The sequence is cut down to CDR3 DNA, 33 bases in frame from base 1. The CDR1 and CDR2 encoded by the germline V gene (reference sequence) are GTSNPN and SVGIG. V is shortened by 1 base, J by 5 bases, and the region joining them spans 5 bases. Related bone marrow donors provided peripheral blood samples on the day of marrow donation. Mononuclear cells from peripheral blood and bone marrow were separated by Ficoll-Hypaque density centrifugation and then cryopreserved. The receptor chain draws on TRBV30 and TRBJ1-1; no D segment can be confidently identified. The sample taken for sequencing was PBMCs. This receptor was identified in a woman in her forties or fifties in good health and a related stem cell transplant donor. In nucleotide form, the sequence is TGTGCCTGGAGTGAACAGACTGAAGCTTTCTTT. Translated, it gives CAWSEQTEAFF.